The 31 T cell receptor beta chains in this list originate from one sample, sequenced in a study of T-cell memory formation after mild COVID-19. TCRdb re-called the 5' RACE reads with MiXCR, one entry per CDR3 protein. Of some 450,000 distinct CDR3 sequences in the sample, around 20% were seen once. The sequenced material came from PBMCs or a T cell subset sorted from them (not recorded which). These TCRs come from an adult woman who had mild COVID-19 (a few samples of this study predate the infection). Cell type and time point are not known.

The chain recombines TRBV7-9 with TRBJ2-5, with D perhaps matching TRBD1 or TRBD2 (7 bases each). This CDR3 contains 15 residues. CDR1 and CDR2 (germline): SEHNR, FQNEAQ (reference sequence). Deletions cut 8 bases from V and 6 bases from J, with 22 bases between. The chain's CDR3 is CASGRGDSLRKTQYF. In DNA, the CDR3 is TGTGCCAGCGGGAGGGGGGACAGCCTGAGGAAGACCCAGTACTTC. Based on the CDR3 plus reference TRBV7-9 and TRBJ2-5, the full variable domain is DTGVSQNPRHKITKRGQNVTFRCDPISEHNRLYWYRQTLGQGPEFLTYFQNEAQLEKSRLLSDRFSAERPKGSFSTLEIQRTEQGDSAMYLCASGRGDSLRKTQYFGPGTRLLVL.

This clonotype occurred a few times. V usage is TRBV29-1 and J usage is TRBJ1-2; 8 bases agree with TRBD1. Germline V gives CDR1 SQVTM, CDR2 ANQGSEA. The CDR3 loop spans 15 amino acids. V lost 0 bases to trimming and J lost 2 bases; unmatched junction nucleotides: 5. CDR3: CSVEDAGQGNYGYTF. The CDR3, as DNA: TGCAGCGTTGAAGACGCCGGACAGGGAAACTATGGCTACACCTTC.

This clonotype has a handful of counts. The chain employs TRBV5-6 and TRBJ2-1; D is possibly TRBD2 (5 bases). The CDR3 totals 14 residues. V was cut by 6 bases and J by 3 bases, with 13 bases left in between. Germline assignment: CDR1 SGHDT and CDR2 YYEEEE. The CDR3 spells CASTEGSHYNEQFF. The CDR3 DNA is TGTGCCAGCACTGAGGGCAGCCACTACAATGAGCAGTTCTTC.

V usage is TRBV6-5 and J usage is TRBJ2-3; 9 bases align to TRBD2. V shed 5 bases, J shed 3 bases, and the junction held 6 bases outside the gene matches. Germline values: CDR1 MNHEY, CDR2 SVGAGI. The CDR3 has 15 residues. For the CDR3, the DNA is TGTGCCAGCAGTCCCCTTACTAGCGGGACAGATACGCAGTATTTT. Encoded protein: CASSPLTSGTDTQYF.

The chain is built from TRBV15 and TRBJ1-5; a weak D match, TRBD1 (5 bases). CDR1 is LNHNV, CDR2 YYDKDF, per germline (reference sequence). There are 14 residues in the CDR3. The germline V and J ends were trimmed by 1 base and 6 bases, with 10 bases remaining between them. CDR3 amino acids: CATSRGQMGQPQHF. CDR3 DNA sequence: TGTGCCACCAGCAGAGGACAGATGGGTCAGCCCCAGCATTTT.

This clonotype came up a few times. This chain connects TRBV25-1 to TRBJ2-5; maybe TRBD2 (6 bases). Germline-derived CDR1 and CDR2 are MGHDK and SYGVNS. Between the trimmed V and J ends, which lost 5 bases and 5 bases, there was a span of 21 bases. The CDR3 covers 16 residues. The CDR3, as DNA: TGTGCCAGCAGTCAGGAGGGAGGAATTCTCGGGGAGACCCAGTACTTC. Translating gives CASSQEGGILGETQYF.

The chain is built from TRBV9 and TRBJ2-5; 7 bases line up with TRBD2. The J segment lost 5 bases and the V segment lost 4 bases, leaving 11 bases of the junction unmatched. The CDR3 has 15 amino acids. Germline assignment: CDR1 SGDLS and CDR2 YYNGEE. The DNA for the CDR3 is TGTGCCAGCAGCCGAGCGGGACGCCTCAGGGAGACCCAGTACTTC. Translation gives CASSRAGRLRETQYF.

This clonotype turned up a few times. This chain joins TRBV7-3 and TRBJ2-2, with D possibly being TRBD1 (5 bases). The V end was cut by 5 bases, the J end by 11 bases, with 12 bases between. The V gene's germline CDR1 is SGHTA and CDR2 FQGTGA. This CDR3 region has 12 residues. The CDR3 here is CASSLGHRELFF. The CDR3 nucleotides read TGTGCCAGCAGCCTTGGACATAGAGAGCTGTTTTTT.

To note about this clonotype: An end of the junction differs from the germline gene, which may be a read error. This sequence joins TRBV12-3 or TRBV12-4 and TRBJ2-3, with D uncertain. The CDR3 spans 13 residues. The CDR3, as DNA: TGTGCCACCAGTTACGCAAGCACAGAGACGCAGTATTTT. It encodes CATSYASTETQYF.

This clonotype has a handful of counts. The CDR3 sequence is CASSNRHGELFF. CDR3 in DNA: TGTGCCAGCAGTAACAGGCACGGGGAGCTGTTTTTT. The chain uses TRBV7-7 and TRBJ2-2; tentative D call: TRBD1 (5 bases). In germline, CDR1 is SSHAT, CDR2 FNYEAQ (reference sequence). Between the trimmed V and J ends, which lost 6 bases and 7 bases, there was a span of 9 bases. The CDR3 loop spans 12 amino acids.

This rearrangement joins TRBV29-1 to TRBJ1-5; 9 bases line up with TRBD1. The CDR3 is 13 residues long. In germline, CDR1 is SQVTM, CDR2 ANQGSEA. J was trimmed by 2 bases and V by 4 bases; bases with no gene match: 0. The CDR3 here is CSVGQGGNQPQHF. DNA for the CDR3: TGCAGCGTTGGACAGGGGGGCAATCAGCCCCAGCATTTT.

The chain combines TRBV12-3 or TRBV12-4 with TRBJ2-5, with a tentative D call TRBD2 (6 bases). The CDR3 is made up of 14 amino acids. V was clipped by 6 bases and J by 6 bases, with 17 bases between them. The CDR3 DNA reads TGTGCCAGCAGCACACCCCTGCGGGGCAAGACCCAGTACTTC. Amino acids: CASSTPLRGKTQYF.

The rearrangement links TRBV3-1 to TRBJ2-2; D uncertain. This CDR3 is 16 amino acids long. V was trimmed by 1 base and J by 3 bases, leaving 12 bases between them. Germline assignment: CDR1 LGHDT and CDR2 YNNKEL (reference sequence). The CDR3 region has the DNA TGTGCCAGCAGCCAAGTCTGGTCTACACACACCGGGGAGCTGTTTTTT. It codes for CASSQVWSTHTGELFF.

The chain joins TRBV7-9 to TRBJ1-1, with D possibly TRBD1 on 6 matching bases. V was trimmed by 1 base and J by 3 bases, leaving 12 bases between them. The CDR3 totals 15 residues. From germline, CDR1 is SEHNR and CDR2 FQNEAQ (reference sequence). This CDR3 reads CASSLEGGIYTEAFF. The CDR3 coding sequence is TGTGCCAGCAGCTTAGAAGGGGGGATCTACACTGAAGCTTTCTTT.

This chain links TRBV7-8 with TRBJ2-3; 9 positions agree with TRBD2. Germline lookup yields CDR1 SGHVS and CDR2 FQNEAQ. This CDR3 has 14 amino acids. Trimming at V came to 5 bases and at J to 3 bases, leaving 3 bases not matched to a gene. CDR3 DNA: TGTGCCAGCAGCCCTAGCGGGGCGACAGATACGCAGTATTTT. This codes for CASSPSGATDTQYF.

This chain links TRBV4-1 with TRBJ1-1; D not resolved. Trimming left V 4 bases short and J 2 bases short, with 17 bases between. The CDR3 covers 16 residues. The germline gives CDR1 MGHRA, CDR2 YSYEKL. In DNA form, the CDR3 reads TGCGCCAGCAGCCTACCCAGAGGGAGGGCAAACACTGAAGCTTTCTTT. Its protein is CASSLPRGRANTEAFF.

This clonotype turned up a few times. The chain combines TRBV7-9 with TRBJ2-3; 7 bases align to TRBD2. V was pared by 4 bases and J by 6 bases, with 13 bases of the junction left unmatched. The CDR3 is 16 residues long. Germline CDR1 SEHNR, CDR2 FQNEAQ (reference sequence). The CDR3 DNA is TGTGCCAGCAGCTCTCTGGAGCGGGGCCGCCCGGATACGCAGTATTTT. Protein: CASSSLERGRPDTQYF.

The gene calls are TRBV5-1 and TRBJ1-1, with 9 bases aligning to TRBD1. J lost 5 bases, V lost 2 bases, and 7 bases had no gene match. CDR1 and CDR2 (germline): SGHRS, YFSETQ. The CDR3 is made up of 15 amino acids. In nucleotides, the CDR3 is TGCGCCAGCAGCTTCCGGCCGGGACAGGGTACTGAAGCTTTCTTT. Amino acids: CASSFRPGQGTEAFF.

This rearrangement joins TRBV7-9 to TRBJ2-1; D uncertain. The V and J ends lost 2 bases and 10 bases respectively, with 15 bases between them. The CDR3 runs to 14 residues. Germline V gene data show CDR1 as SEHNR and CDR2 as FQNEAQ (reference sequence). The DNA of the CDR3 is TGTGCCAGCAGCTTACCGGAGCACTACGGCGAGCAGTTCTTC. This gives the protein CASSLPEHYGEQFF.

The genes are TRBV4-1 and TRBJ1-2; D not resolved. Deletions cut 1 base from V and 5 bases from J, with 14 bases between. CDR1 is MGHRA, CDR2 YSYEKL, per germline. The CDR3 extends over 15 amino acids. For the CDR3, the DNA is TGCGCCAGCAGCCAAGTCCCAGGCATATCATATGGCTACACCTTC. Translation gives CASSQVPGISYGYTF.

The chain uses TRBV12-3 or TRBV12-4 and TRBJ2-3, with unresolved D. The length of the CDR3 is 12 residues. V was trimmed by 8 bases and J by 4 bases, leaving 10 bases between them. The CDR3 DNA reads TGTGCCAGCGGTCCCATGGCAGATACGCAGTATTTT. Translating gives CASGPMADTQYF.

There are a few counts of this clonotype. This chain connects TRBV2 to TRBJ2-7; 7 bases align to TRBD2. From germline, CDR1 is SNHLY and CDR2 FYNNEI. The CDR3 covers 11 residues. V gave up 8 bases and J gave up 4 bases; unmatched junction bases: 2. DNA for the CDR3: TGTGCCAGCTGGGAGGGTTACGAGCAGTACTTC. Its translation is CASWEGYEQYF.

The sample holds many counts of this clonotype. This chain connects TRBV3-1 to TRBJ1-3, with D hard to call. The V and J ends lost 4 bases and 4 bases respectively, with 8 bases between them. This CDR3 contains 13 residues. Germline assignment: CDR1 LGHDT and CDR2 YNNKEL (reference sequence). CDR3 in amino acids: CASSPQSGNTIYF. Written as DNA, the CDR3 is TGTGCCAGCAGCCCCCAATCAGGAAACACCATATATTTT.

This clonotype was seen only once. The rearrangement links TRBV7-3 to TRBJ1-1; TRBD1 is a possible D gene (5 bases). V lost 3 bases and J 4 bases, leaving 9 bases between the germline ends. CDR1 and CDR2 (germline): SGHTA, FQGTGA. The CDR3 runs 13 residues. The CDR3 sequence: CASSLYGGTEAFF. The DNA for the CDR3 is TGTGCCAGCAGCTTGTACGGGGGCACTGAAGCTTTCTTT.

This clonotype has just a few counts. At one boundary the junction diverges from the germline segment, which might be a read error. The chain combines TRBV29-1 with TRBJ2-3, with TRBD2 matching over 10 bases. The CDR3 spans 14 residues. Germline V gene data show CDR1 as SQVTM and CDR2 as ANQGSEA. The CDR3 DNA reads TGCAGCGTCGAAGCGGGAGGGAGGGCAGATACGCAGTATTTT. It translates to CSVEAGGRADTQYF.

The gene calls are TRBV3-1 and TRBJ2-3; D not certain. The CDR3 runs to 15 residues. CDR1 is LGHDT and CDR2 is YNNKEL in the germline V gene (reference sequence). Trimming cost V 3 bases and J 1 base, with 11 bases left between them. In DNA form, the CDR3 reads TGTGCCAGCAGCCAGAATCCTGGGGGCACAGATACGCAGTATTTT. Translating it yields CASSQNPGGTDTQYF.

Only a few counts were recorded for this clonotype. The chain combines TRBV7-2 with TRBJ2-7; TRBD2 might be the D (6 bases). V shed 4 bases and J shed 7 bases, with 14 bases lying between them. The CDR3 is made up of 13 amino acids. CDR1 and CDR2 from the germline V gene are SGHTA and FQGNSA. The CDR3 DNA follows: TGTGCCAGCAGCTCTCCGAGGAGGGCGGAGCAGTACTTC. Translating it yields CASSSPRRAEQYF.

This clonotype was detected a few times. This chain connects TRBV6-5 to TRBJ1-2; a weak D match, TRBD1 (5 bases). The V end lost 0 bases, the J end lost 6 bases, and 17 bases lay between the germline ends. CDR1 and CDR2 from the germline V gene are MNHEY and SVGAGI. This CDR3 has 16 residues. CDR3 sequence (DNA): TGTGCCAGCAGTTACTCCCCGGGGACCCCCGGGAATGGCTACACCTTC. Its protein is CASSYSPGTPGNGYTF.

In DNA form, the CDR3 reads TGCGCCAGCAGAGGGGAAATCGGGGCCAACGTCCTGACTTTC. It yields the protein CASRGEIGANVLTF. V and J are TRBV5-1 and TRBJ2-6; the D gene is possibly TRBD1 (5 bases). There are 14 residues in the CDR3. Germline V gives CDR1 SGHRS, CDR2 YFSETQ. V was clipped by 5 bases and J by 4 bases, with 10 bases between them. Combining the CDR3 with reference TRBV5-1 and TRBJ2-6 gives the whole variable domain KAGVTQTPRYLIKTRGQQVTLSCSPISGHRSVSWYQQTPGQGLQFLFEYFSETQRNKGNFPGRFSGRQFSNSRSEMNVSTLELGDSALYLCASRGEIGANVLTFGAGSRLTVL.

The chain couples TRBV29-1 to TRBJ2-7, with TRBD2 as a possible D gene (6 bases). V was shortened by 6 bases and J by 2 bases, with 20 bases between the two germline ends. This CDR3 is built from 15 residues. In germline, CDR1 is SQVTM, CDR2 ANQGSEA. CDR3 DNA: TGCAGCGTCGCCGCGCTCGGGACTGCCGCCTACGAGCAGTACTTC. Translated: CSVAALGTAAYEQYF.

This clonotype was seen only a few times. The CDR3 bases are TGTGCCAGCAGCACCGGACTAGCGGGAGATTACGAGCAGTACTTC. Protein product: CASSTGLAGDYEQYF. This chain joins TRBV6-2 or TRBV6-3 and TRBJ2-7, with TRBD2 identical over 13 bases. The CDR3 totals 15 residues. J gave up 4 bases and V 6 bases, and 6 bases lay outside the gene matches. The germline V gene has CDR1 MNHEY and CDR2 SVGEGT.